This is a list of T cell receptor beta chains from one sample in a study of blood T cell repertoires in COVID-19. Clones were read by immunoSEQ multiplex PCR, and TCRdb kept only the in-frame ones, dropping some. This sample has 100,000 to 150,000 clones, with 80% to 85% found just once. Source material: peripheral blood. These receptor sequences come from a woman in her 30s who had recovered from COVID-19. Each CDR3 is given with its conserved first and last residue. The order of the fields is D gene, V gene, CDR3 length, clone size, J gene, CDR3 DNA, CDR3 protein. D genes are given only for firm matches. The listing skips clone size in some rows; elsewhere it reads once, few, many or a size class.

D gene: -; V gene: TRBV19; CDR3 length: 15; clone size: -; J gene: TRBJ2-1; CDR3 DNA: TGTGCCAGCCGTGCGGGACGATCTATTTACAATGAGCAGTTCTTC; CDR3 protein: CASRAGRSIYNEQFF
D gene: -; V gene: TRBV7-8; CDR3 length: 16; clone size: -; J gene: TRBJ2-7; CDR3 DNA: TGTGCCAGCAGCTCTTACACAGGGCTTGACTCCTACGAGCAGTACTTC; CDR3 protein: CASSSYTGLDSYEQYF
D gene: -; V gene: TRBV7-3; CDR3 length: 14; clone size: once; J gene: TRBJ2-5; CDR3 DNA: TGTGCCAGCAGCGCGTCAGGGTCACAAGAGACCCAGTACTTC; CDR3 protein: CASSASGSQETQYF
D gene: TRBD1; V gene: TRBV18; CDR3 length: 15; clone size: few; J gene: TRBJ2-7; CDR3 DNA: TGTGCCAGCTCACCAGGACAGGGTTACGGGTACGAGCAGTACTTC; CDR3 protein: CASSPGQGYGYEQYF
D gene: TRBD2; V gene: TRBV15; CDR3 length: 16; clone size: -; J gene: TRBJ2-1; CDR3 DNA: TGTGCCACCAGCACAAGGACTAGCGGGGGGTATCATGAGCAGTTCTTC; CDR3 protein: CATSTRTSGGYHEQFF
D gene: -; V gene: TRBV19; CDR3 length: 15; clone size: -; J gene: TRBJ1-5; CDR3 DNA: TGTGCCAGTGCAGCACAGGGAGAGAGGAATCAGCCCCAGCATTTT; CDR3 protein: CASAAQGERNQPQHF
D gene: TRBD1; V gene: TRBV2; CDR3 length: 14; clone size: -; J gene: TRBJ1-2; CDR3 DNA: TGTGCCAGCAGTGTCCCGGGACAGGGAAGTGGCTACACCTTC; CDR3 protein: CASSVPGQGSGYTF
D gene: -; V gene: TRBV6-5; CDR3 length: 13; clone size: -; J gene: TRBJ1-2; CDR3 DNA: TGTGCCAGCAGGCAGGACAGTACGTCCGGCTACACCTTC; CDR3 protein: CASRQDSTSGYTF
D gene: TRBD1; V gene: TRBV11-2; CDR3 length: 17; clone size: -; J gene: TRBJ2-3; CDR3 DNA: TGTGCCAGCAGCCTATTAGCAGGGGGATATAGCACAGATACGCAGTATTTT; CDR3 protein: CASSLLAGGYSTDTQYF
D gene: -; V gene: TRBV2; CDR3 length: 15; clone size: -; J gene: TRBJ1-3; CDR3 DNA: TGTGCCAGCCGGCAACAACCCCTGGGGCGAAACACCATATATTTT; CDR3 protein: CASRQQPLGRNTIYF
D gene: -; V gene: TRBV11-2; CDR3 length: 13; clone size: -; J gene: TRBJ1-1; CDR3 DNA: TGTGCCAGCAGCCGTACAGGGAACACTGAAGCTTTCTTT; CDR3 protein: CASSRTGNTEAFF
D gene: TRBD2; V gene: TRBV5-1; CDR3 length: 15; clone size: once; J gene: TRBJ2-2; CDR3 DNA: TGCGCCAGCAGCTCTCCGGGGGGGCGTCCCGGGGAGCTGTTTTTT; CDR3 protein: CASSSPGGRPGELFF
D gene: -; V gene: TRBV11-2; CDR3 length: 14; clone size: once; J gene: TRBJ1-1; CDR3 DNA: TGTGCCAGCAGCCCCCGAACAGCGAACACTGAAGCTTTCTTT; CDR3 protein: CASSPRTANTEAFF
D gene: TRBD2; V gene: TRBV10-1; CDR3 length: 14; clone size: -; J gene: TRBJ2-7; CDR3 DNA: TGCGCCAGCAGTGACGAGCGGGAGGGATTAAGGCAGTACTTC; CDR3 protein: CASSDEREGLRQYF
D gene: TRBD2; V gene: TRBV11-2; CDR3 length: 16; clone size: -; J gene: TRBJ2-4; CDR3 DNA: TGTGCCAGCAGCCTTGTCACAGCGGGAGGTCGGAACATTCAGTACTTC; CDR3 protein: CASSLVTAGGRNIQYF
D gene: -; V gene: TRBV19; CDR3 length: 14; clone size: once; J gene: TRBJ1-2; CDR3 DNA: TGTGCCAGTAGTATAGTGGTAACAGATTATGGCTACACCTTC; CDR3 protein: CASSIVVTDYGYTF
D gene: -; V gene: TRBV5-1; CDR3 length: 13; clone size: -; J gene: TRBJ2-5; CDR3 DNA: TGCGCCAGCAGCCAGGGAAGGGAAGAGACCCAGTACTTC; CDR3 protein: CASSQGREETQYF
D gene: -; V gene: TRBV4-1; CDR3 length: 17; clone size: -; J gene: TRBJ2-1; CDR3 DNA: TGCGCCAGCAGCTTTAAACCGGGACTCTCCTCCTACAATGAGCAGTTCTTC; CDR3 protein: CASSFKPGLSSYNEQFF
D gene: -; V gene: TRBV9; CDR3 length: 14; clone size: -; J gene: TRBJ2-7; CDR3 DNA: TGTGCCAGCAGCGTAGTAGATAGCTCCTACGAGCAGTACTTC; CDR3 protein: CASSVVDSSYEQYF
D gene: TRBD1; V gene: TRBV2; CDR3 length: 14; clone size: -; J gene: TRBJ2-2; CDR3 DNA: TGTGCCAGGGGACAGGGAACGAACACCGGGGAGCTGTTTTTT; CDR3 protein: CARGQGTNTGELFF
D gene: -; V gene: TRBV7-6; CDR3 length: 15; clone size: -; J gene: TRBJ1-3; CDR3 DNA: TGTGCCAGCAGCCCAACAGGGTTAGCTGGAAACACCATATATTTT; CDR3 protein: CASSPTGLAGNTIYF
D gene: -; V gene: TRBV5-4; CDR3 length: 14; clone size: -; J gene: TRBJ2-1; CDR3 DNA: TGTGCCAGCAGCTTGGGGGAGGATTACAATGAGCAGTTCTTC; CDR3 protein: CASSLGEDYNEQFF
D gene: TRBD1; V gene: TRBV5-4; CDR3 length: 14; clone size: once; J gene: TRBJ1-4; CDR3 DNA: TGTGCCAGCAGCTCCGGGACAGGGGAAGAAAAACTGTTTTTT; CDR3 protein: CASSSGTGEEKLFF
D gene: TRBD2; V gene: TRBV7-8; CDR3 length: 19; clone size: -; J gene: TRBJ2-5; CDR3 DNA: TGTGCCAGCAGCTTAGCGAGACTAGCGGGGGGGCCCAGGAGGGAGACCCAGTACTTC; CDR3 protein: CASSLARLAGGPRRETQYF
D gene: -; V gene: TRBV27; CDR3 length: 15; clone size: -; J gene: TRBJ2-2; CDR3 DNA: TGTGCCAGCAGTTTAGGGGGGTATACGTATCGGGAGCTGTTTTTT; CDR3 protein: CASSLGGYTYRELFF
D gene: -; V gene: TRBV4-1; CDR3 length: 14; clone size: -; J gene: TRBJ2-5; CDR3 DNA: TGCGCCAGCAGCCATAACCAGGGAAGAGAGACCCAGTACTTC; CDR3 protein: CASSHNQGRETQYF
D gene: -; V gene: TRBV10-3; CDR3 length: 14; clone size: -; J gene: TRBJ1-6; CDR3 DNA: TGTGCCATCAGTGAGCTGGGGGCTCGTTCACCCCTCCACTTT; CDR3 protein: CAISELGARSPLHF
D gene: -; V gene: TRBV27; CDR3 length: 12; clone size: -; J gene: TRBJ1-1; CDR3 DNA: TGTGCCAGCAGTTTTCGGGGTTCTGAAGCTTTCTTT; CDR3 protein: CASSFRGSEAFF
D gene: TRBD2; V gene: TRBV5-1; CDR3 length: 15; clone size: -; J gene: TRBJ2-2; CDR3 DNA: TGCGCCAGCAGCTCACTAGCGGCAGATCCCGGGGAGCTGTTTTTT; CDR3 protein: CASSSLAADPGELFF
D gene: TRBD2; V gene: TRBV7-3; CDR3 length: 16; clone size: -; J gene: TRBJ2-1; CDR3 DNA: TGTGCCAGCAGCGCGGGACTAGCTGCGGTGTACAATGAGCAGTTCTTC; CDR3 protein: CASSAGLAAVYNEQFF
D gene: -; V gene: TRBV7-3; CDR3 length: 12; clone size: -; J gene: TRBJ2-3; CDR3 DNA: TGTGCCAGCAGTTTAAGGGGAGGTACGCAGTATTTT; CDR3 protein: CASSLRGGTQYF
D gene: -; V gene: TRBV6-5; CDR3 length: 14; clone size: few; J gene: TRBJ1-3; CDR3 DNA: TGTGCCTGCGGACAGACTCTCTCTGGAAACACCATATATTTT; CDR3 protein: CACGQTLSGNTIYF
D gene: -; V gene: TRBV2; CDR3 length: 14; clone size: -; J gene: TRBJ1-4; CDR3 DNA: TGTGCCAGCGGGGCGACAGGAACTAATGAAAAACTGTTTTTT; CDR3 protein: CASGATGTNEKLFF
D gene: -; V gene: TRBV6-5; CDR3 length: 14; clone size: -; J gene: TRBJ1-1; CDR3 DNA: TGTGCCACCAAACAGGGAATTGCGAACACTGAAGCTTTCTTT; CDR3 protein: CATKQGIANTEAFF
D gene: -; V gene: TRBV5-1; CDR3 length: 16; clone size: -; J gene: TRBJ1-3; CDR3 DNA: TGCGCCAGCAGCTTGGCCGGGGGATCATCTGGAAACACCATATATTTT; CDR3 protein: CASSLAGGSSGNTIYF
D gene: TRBD2; V gene: TRBV14; CDR3 length: 18; clone size: -; J gene: TRBJ2-1; CDR3 DNA: TGTGCCAGCAGCCAAGATATCGGACTAGCGGTGGGCCGAGATGAGCAGTTCTTC; CDR3 protein: CASSQDIGLAVGRDEQFF
D gene: TRBD2; V gene: TRBV7-3; CDR3 length: 15; clone size: once; J gene: TRBJ2-1; CDR3 DNA: TGTGCCAGCAGCCGATGGGCTAGCGGGGACAATGAGCAGTTCTTC; CDR3 protein: CASSRWASGDNEQFF
D gene: -; V gene: TRBV12-5; CDR3 length: 14; clone size: -; J gene: TRBJ2-2; CDR3 DNA: TGTGCTAGTGGTTTGGAACAGCACACCGGGGAGCTGTTTTTT; CDR3 protein: CASGLEQHTGELFF
D gene: TRBD2; V gene: TRBV19; CDR3 length: 12; clone size: once; J gene: TRBJ2-2; CDR3 DNA: TGTGCCACTAGCGGTAACACCGGGGAGCTGTTTTTT; CDR3 protein: CATSGNTGELFF
D gene: TRBD2; V gene: TRBV27; CDR3 length: 14; clone size: -; J gene: TRBJ2-3; CDR3 DNA: TGTGCCACCGCGACTAGCGGGATGTCAGATACGCAGTATTTT; CDR3 protein: CATATSGMSDTQYF
D gene: TRBD1; V gene: TRBV15; CDR3 length: 13; clone size: -; J gene: TRBJ1-1; CDR3 DNA: TGTGCCACCACAGGGACAGTGAACACTGAAGCTTTCTTT; CDR3 protein: CATTGTVNTEAFF
D gene: TRBD1; V gene: TRBV27; CDR3 length: 14; clone size: -; J gene: TRBJ2-7; CDR3 DNA: TGTGCCAGCAAAACCGGGACAGGGGGTTACGAGCAGTACTTC; CDR3 protein: CASKTGTGGYEQYF
D gene: -; V gene: TRBV7-8; CDR3 length: 16; clone size: -; J gene: TRBJ2-1; CDR3 DNA: TGTGCCAGCAGCTTATATAAGCCGAGCTCCTACAATGAGCAGTTCTTC; CDR3 protein: CASSLYKPSSYNEQFF
D gene: -; V gene: TRBV24-1; CDR3 length: 14; clone size: once; J gene: TRBJ2-5; CDR3 DNA: TGTGCCACCAGTGATGGGACATCCCAAGAGACCCAGTACTTC; CDR3 protein: CATSDGTSQETQYF
D gene: -; V gene: TRBV12-3/TRBV12-4; CDR3 length: 13; clone size: -; J gene: TRBJ1-2; CDR3 DNA: TGTGCCAGCAGCCTAACCCAGGAGGTGGGCTACACCTTC; CDR3 protein: CASSLTQEVGYTF
D gene: -; V gene: TRBV19; CDR3 length: 15; clone size: -; J gene: TRBJ2-1; CDR3 DNA: TGTGCCAGTAGCCTCCGGGACTGGAAAGTAAATGAGCAGTTCTTC; CDR3 protein: CASSLRDWKVNEQFF
D gene: TRBD1; V gene: TRBV7-9; CDR3 length: 15; clone size: -; J gene: TRBJ2-5; CDR3 DNA: TGTGCCAGCAGCCCCCCGGACAGGCGCCAAGAGACCCAGTACTTC; CDR3 protein: CASSPPDRRQETQYF
D gene: -; V gene: TRBV3-1/TRBV3-2; CDR3 length: 16; clone size: -; J gene: TRBJ1-6; CDR3 DNA: TGTGCCAGCAGCCAAGGTGTAGCAGGGTCCGGTTCACCCCTCCACTTT; CDR3 protein: CASSQGVAGSGSPLHF
D gene: TRBD1; V gene: TRBV18; CDR3 length: 15; clone size: once; J gene: TRBJ2-7; CDR3 DNA: TGTGCCAGCTCAGTTGGGCCGGGACAGGGTTACGAGCAGTACTTC; CDR3 protein: CASSVGPGQGYEQYF
D gene: TRBD1; V gene: TRBV7-2; CDR3 length: 14; clone size: -; J gene: TRBJ1-2; CDR3 DNA: TGTGCCAGCAGCCCCCGGGACAGGGACTATGGCTACACCTTC; CDR3 protein: CASSPRDRDYGYTF
D gene: TRBD2; V gene: TRBV5-6; CDR3 length: 14; clone size: -; J gene: TRBJ2-1; CDR3 DNA: TGTGCCAGCACCCGCGGGACTACCGTCAATGAGCAGTTCTTC; CDR3 protein: CASTRGTTVNEQFF
D gene: TRBD1; V gene: TRBV3-1/TRBV3-2; CDR3 length: 14; clone size: many; J gene: TRBJ2-5; CDR3 DNA: TGTGCCAGCAGCCACAGACAGGGACGAGAGACCCAGTACTTC; CDR3 protein: CASSHRQGRETQYF
D gene: TRBD1; V gene: TRBV2; CDR3 length: 13; clone size: -; J gene: TRBJ2-7; CDR3 DNA: TGTGCCAGCAGGAGGGACAGGGGCTACGAGCAGTACTTC; CDR3 protein: CASRRDRGYEQYF
D gene: -; V gene: TRBV11-2; CDR3 length: 16; clone size: -; J gene: TRBJ1-2; CDR3 DNA: TGTGCCAGCAGCTTAGAGGGGCGGATACCTAACTATGGCTACACCTTC; CDR3 protein: CASSLEGRIPNYGYTF
D gene: -; V gene: TRBV3-1/TRBV3-2; CDR3 length: 17; clone size: -; J gene: TRBJ2-3; CDR3 DNA: TGTGCCAGCAGCCAAGTGGCGGTGCGGGCGGGTTCTGGTACGCAGTATTTT; CDR3 protein: CASSQVAVRAGSGTQYF
D gene: TRBD2; V gene: TRBV5-1; CDR3 length: 17; clone size: -; J gene: TRBJ2-3; CDR3 DNA: TGCGCCAGCAGCTTAGTTACGGCGGGGGGAGGTACAGATACGCAGTATTTT; CDR3 protein: CASSLVTAGGGTDTQYF
D gene: TRBD1; V gene: TRBV19; CDR3 length: 13; clone size: -; J gene: TRBJ1-4; CDR3 DNA: TGTGCCAGTAGTGTGACAGGGACTGAAAAACTGTTTTTT; CDR3 protein: CASSVTGTEKLFF
D gene: -; V gene: TRBV19; CDR3 length: 13; clone size: -; J gene: TRBJ1-3; CDR3 DNA: TGTGCCAGCGGGACTTACTCTGGAAACACCATATATTTT; CDR3 protein: CASGTYSGNTIYF
D gene: -; V gene: TRBV19; CDR3 length: 15; clone size: -; J gene: TRBJ1-5; CDR3 DNA: TGTGCCAGTACCACCCCGGCAGGGGGCAATCAGCCCCAGCATTTT; CDR3 protein: CASTTPAGGNQPQHF